The following is a T cell receptor beta chain sequence with its context. This sample is drawn from a study of blood T cell repertoires in COVID-19. Study as a whole: The study drew acute and convalescent COVID-19 samples from the United States, Italy and Spain. From T cells, B-cell-depleted T cells, or PBMCs came the material, which was cDNA or gDNA.

Authors' analysis steps: Reference gene primers were amplified, and this amplification served to estimate nucleated cell counts. Sequenced by immunoSEQ multiplex PCR; TCRdb stores in-frame clones only, minus some. Clonal size and the V and J genes are those of that table, whereas D and trimming came from the DNA. The sample lists around 260,000 clones; approximately 86% were seen once. This CDR3 spans 16 amino acids. Germline V lookup: CDR1 SGHVS, CDR2 FQNEAQ. The V gene end was trimmed by 6 bases and the J gene end by 6 bases; junction bases not matched to a gene: 12. The sequenced sample consisted of peripheral blood. This TCR was recovered from a middle-aged man who had recovered from COVID-19. The chain is built from TRBV7-8 and TRBJ2-2; 8 bases match TRBD2. The CDR3 bases are TGTGCCAGCAGTCGGGGGGGACTAGACGGTTCCGGGGAGCTGTTTTTT. Translating it yields CASSRGGLDGSGELFF.